The 13 T cell receptor beta chains in this list originate from one sample, sequenced in a study of T cell clonality in common variable immunodeficiency. Assay used: immunoSEQ multiplex PCR; TCRdb lists only in-frame clones, some missing. The table lists tens of thousands of clones, with no singletons. Sequenced material: peripheral blood mononuclear cells. These receptors were taken from a person aged 18 to 75 in good health.

Many counts were recorded for this clone. The read gets to within 3 residues of the CDR3 end, and the germline J gene fills in the rest. The V call is TRBV2, the J call TRBJ1-4; TRBD1 matches 7 bases. The trim removed 1 base at V and 5 bases at J, leaving 4 bases unmatched. The V gene's germline CDR1 is SNHLY and CDR2 FYNNEI. This CDR3 is built from 15 residues. The CDR3 protein is CASSEGQGRNEKLFF. Partial CDR3 DNA: TGTGCCAGCAGTGAAGGACAGGGCCGCAATGAAAAA.

This clone was recorded many times. The sequenced fragment ends 3 residues before the CDR3 boundary, so the rest is inferred from the germline J gene. This rearrangement joins TRBV19 to TRBJ2-2; tentative D call: TRBD1 (5 bases). Germline-derived CDR1 and CDR2 are LNHDA and SQIVND (reference sequence). The CDR3 extends over 14 amino acids. Trimming left V 1 base short and J 3 bases short, with 6 bases between. The CDR3 bases that were read are TGTGCCAGTAGTATAGGCAGGGACACCGGGGAG. The encoded protein is CASSIGRDTGE. In full, the CDR3 reads CASSIGRDTGELFF. Based on the CDR3 plus reference TRBV19 and TRBJ2-2, the full variable domain is DGGITQSPKYLFRKEGQNVTLSCEQNLNHDAMYWYRQDPGQGLRLIYYSQIVNDFQKGDIAEGYSVSREKKESFPLTVTSAQKNPTAFYLCASSIGRDTGELFFGEGSRLTVL.

This clone was found many times. CDR3 region: CAWSLSVGELFF. The CDR3 DNA, read in part, is TGTGCCTGGAGTCTTAGCGTCGGGGAG. This rearrangement joins TRBV30 to TRBJ2-2; D possibly corresponds to TRBD2 (5 bases). The read terminates 3 residues ahead of where the CDR3 ends, so the germline J gene completes it. The CDR3 has 12 amino acids. Trimming took off 2 bases at V and 7 bases at J, with 8 bases between the two ends. CDR1 and CDR2 from the germline V gene are GTSNPN and SVGIG (reference sequence).

This clone has at least ten counts. Read data end 3 residues before the CDR3 end; the end is taken from the germline J gene. The chain couples TRBV30 to TRBJ1-1; tentatively, D is TRBD1 (6 bases). V dropped 5 bases and J dropped 4 bases, with 17 bases sitting between them. Per the germline V gene, CDR1 is GTSNPN and CDR2 is SVGIG (reference sequence). This CDR3 is built from 14 residues. The CDR3 DNA, read in part, is TGTGCCTGGGGCTCTTACAGGGTCGGCACTGAA. Translation gives CAWGSYRVGTE. The full CDR3 reads CAWGSYRVGTEAFF. Full variable domain (missing parts from reference TRBV30 and TRBJ1-1): SQTIHQWPATLVQPVGSPLSLECTVEGTSNPNLYWYRQAAGRGLQLLFYSVGIGQISSEVPQNLSASRPQDRQFILSSKKLLLSDSGFYLCAWGSYRVGTEAFFGQGTRLTVV.

This clone has ten or more counts. The read stops 3 residues short of the end of the CDR3; the missing end is completed from the germline J gene. The gene calls are TRBV19 and TRBJ2-3; no firm D call. Germline loops: CDR1 LNHDA, CDR2 SQIVND (reference sequence). V was trimmed by 1 base and J by 3 bases, leaving 8 bases between them. The CDR3 contains 14 residues. CDR3 bases read: TGTGCCAGTAGTATAGCGCGGTTAACAGATACG. It specifies CASSIARLTDT. The whole CDR3 sequence is CASSIARLTDTQYF.

This clone was detected many times. Read sequence stops 3 residues before the CDR3 end, and the germline J gene provides the missing end. This rearrangement joins TRBV5-1 to TRBJ2-3; 7 bases align to TRBD1. Germline CDR1 is SGHRS and CDR2 is YFSETQ. The CDR3 contains 14 residues. The covered CDR3 bases are TGCGCCAGCAGCAGAGAGGGGGCCTCGGAGACG. Its translation: CASSREGASET. The full CDR3 is CASSREGASETQYF.

Ten or more counts support this clone. The read ends 3 residues shy of where the CDR3 ends; the end is completed using the germline J gene. This rearrangement joins TRBV7-6 to TRBJ2-2; 10 bases match TRBD1. J was trimmed by 4 bases and V by 5 bases; bases with no gene match: 4. The CDR3 runs to 15 residues. Germline V lookup: CDR1 SGHVS, CDR2 FNYEAQ. The CDR3 sequence: CASSPRTGGTGELFF. The covered CDR3 bases are TGTGCCAGCAGCCCTCGGACAGGGGGCACCGGGGAG.

This clone was recorded a few times. The read gets to within 3 residues of the CDR3 end, and the germline J gene fills in the rest. The chain employs TRBV18 and TRBJ1-2; D is uncertain. This CDR3 spans 16 amino acids. CDR1 and CDR2 from the germline V gene are KGHSH and LQKENI. The chain's CDR3 is CASSSLAGASSYDYTF. The sequenced part of the CDR3 DNA is TGTGCCAGCTCATCCCTGGCGGGAGCCTCCTCCTACGAC.

This clone was counted at least ten times. The CDR3 goes on 3 residues after the read ends, and that part is filled in from the germline J gene. V is TRBV20-1 and J is TRBJ2-7, with D possibly matching TRBD1 (7 bases). CDR1 and CDR2 from the germline V gene are DFQATT and SNEGSKA (reference sequence). The CDR3 is 12 residues long. V gave up 6 bases and J gave up 5 bases, with 14 bases separating them. The CDR3 sequence: CSAGGGPDEQYF. CDR3 DNA, as far as it was read: TGCAGTGCCGGAGGGGGCCCCGACGAG.

This clone has only a few counts. Sequencing ends 3 residues short of the CDR3 end; the germline J gene provides the rest. This chain uses TRBV23-1 with TRBJ1-5, with 7 bases lining up with TRBD1. TRBV23-1 is an open reading frame, and its role is uncertain. V gave up 2 bases and J gave up 0 bases; unmatched junction bases: 10. CDR3 size: 18 residues. Incomplete CDR3 DNA: TGCGCCAGCAGTCAAGGACAGGACCAGCTATATAGCAATCAGCCC. Translating gives CASSQGQDQLYSNQP. The complete CDR3 sequence is CASSQGQDQLYSNQPQHF.

This clone was counted ten times or more. The read stops 3 residues short of the end of the CDR3; the missing end is completed from the germline J gene. V is TRBV10-3 and J is TRBJ2-6; 9 bases map to TRBD1. CDR1 ENHRY and CDR2 SYGVKD come from the germline V gene. The CDR3 length is 15 residues. The V gene end was trimmed by 7 bases and the J gene end by 0 bases; junction bases not matched to a gene: 1. The CDR3 bases that were read are TGTGCCATCATGGGACAGGGCTCTGGGGCCAACGTC. It codes for CAIMGQGSGANV. The CDR3 as a whole reads CAIMGQGSGANVLTF.

As for this clone: The read terminates 3 residues before the CDR3 end, so the remaining end is supplied by the germline J gene. The gene calls are TRBV18 and TRBJ1-1, with D maybe TRBD1 (6 bases). CDR1 and CDR2 (germline): KGHSH, LQKENI. This CDR3 spans 14 amino acids. CDR3 sequence: CASSPNAGVETAFF. The CDR3 DNA, read in part, is TGTGCCAGCTCACCAAATGCAGGGGTTGAGACA.

Regarding this clone: The read falls 3 residues short of the CDR3 end, and the missing part is taken from the germline J gene. The chain carries TRBV19 and TRBJ1-2; D gene ambiguous. Germline CDR1 and CDR2: LNHDA and SQIVND (reference sequence). The CDR3 loop spans 14 amino acids. Trimming removed 4 bases at V and 2 bases at J, with 11 bases between. The sequenced part of the CDR3 DNA is TGTGCCAGTAGTAGCCCGAGTAGCAACTATGGC. It yields the protein CASSSPSSNYG. The full CDR3 protein is CASSSPSSNYGYTF.